This entry is about one T cell receptor (beta chain). This CDR3 is 16 amino acids long. Trimming at V came to 5 bases and at J to 1 base, leaving 7 bases not matched to a gene. The V gene's germline CDR1 is SGHAT and CDR2 FQNNGV. The source of the sample is a study of blood T cell repertoires in COVID-19. In the study's own analysis: Scientists estimated how many nucleated cells there were by amplifying reference gene primers. Clones were sequenced by immunoSEQ multiplex PCR, and TCRdb holds only the in-frame ones, with some missing. D and trimming come from the DNA, and the V and J calls and clone size come from that table. This sample has roughly 45,000 clones, with around nine tenths found just once.

The chain employs TRBV11-2 and TRBJ2-2, with TRBD1 matching over 7 bases. Source material: peripheral blood. The sequence came from a human donor in a cohort sampled during active COVID-19. This CDR3 is CASSRQGWGNTGELFF. In DNA, the CDR3 is TGTGCCAGCAGCCGACAGGGTTGGGGGAACACCGGGGAGCTGTTTTTT.